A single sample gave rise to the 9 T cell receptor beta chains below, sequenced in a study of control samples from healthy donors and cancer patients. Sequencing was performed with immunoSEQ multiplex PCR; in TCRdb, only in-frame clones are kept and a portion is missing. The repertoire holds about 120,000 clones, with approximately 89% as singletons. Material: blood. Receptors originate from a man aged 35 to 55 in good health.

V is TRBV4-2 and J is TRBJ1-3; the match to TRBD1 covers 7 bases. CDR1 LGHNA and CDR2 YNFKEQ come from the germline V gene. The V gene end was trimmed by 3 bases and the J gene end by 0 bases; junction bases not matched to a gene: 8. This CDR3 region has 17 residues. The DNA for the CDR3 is TGTGCCAGCAGCCAGGACCATGGGACAGTCTCTGGAAACACCATATATTTT. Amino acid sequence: CASSQDHGTVSGNTIYF.

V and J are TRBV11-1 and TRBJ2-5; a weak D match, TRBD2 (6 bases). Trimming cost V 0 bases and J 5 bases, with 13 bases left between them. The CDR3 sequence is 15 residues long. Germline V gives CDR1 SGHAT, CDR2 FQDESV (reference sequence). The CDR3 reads CASSLAYLGGETQYF. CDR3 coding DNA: TGTGCCAGCAGCTTAGCCTACCTAGGAGGGGAGACCCAGTACTTC.

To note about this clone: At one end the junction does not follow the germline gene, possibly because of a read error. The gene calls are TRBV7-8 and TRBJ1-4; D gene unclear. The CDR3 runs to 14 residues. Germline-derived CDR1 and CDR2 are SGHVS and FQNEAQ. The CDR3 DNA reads TGTGCCAGCAGCTTAGCGGTATCGAGGGAAAAGCTGTTTTTT. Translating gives CASSLAVSREKLFF. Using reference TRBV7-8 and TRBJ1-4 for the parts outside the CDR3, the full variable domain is GAGVSQSPRYKVAKRGQDVALRCDPISGHVSLFWYQQALGQGPEFLTYFQNEAQLDKSGLPSDRFFAERPEGSVSTLKIQRTQQEDSAVYLCASSLAVSREKLFFGSGTQLSVL.

The CDR3 coding sequence is TGTGCCAGCAGCCCCCTCAGGGATACAGGAAACACCATATATTTT. It codes for CASSPLRDTGNTIYF. The chain carries TRBV27 and TRBJ1-3, with D perhaps matching TRBD1 (5 bases). Germline CDR1 reads MNHEY; CDR2 reads SMNVEV (reference sequence). The CDR3 is 15 residues long. The V gene lost 6 bases and the J gene lost 4 bases, with 16 bases spanning the gap.

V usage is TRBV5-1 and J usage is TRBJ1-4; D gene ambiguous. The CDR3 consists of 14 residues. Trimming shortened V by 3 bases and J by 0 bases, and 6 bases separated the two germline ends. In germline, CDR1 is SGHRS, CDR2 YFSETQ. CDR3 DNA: TGCGCCAGCAGCTCCTCACCAACTAATGAAAAACTGTTTTTT. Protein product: CASSSSPTNEKLFF.

The CDR3 protein is CASTSRSNEKLFF. The CDR3 nucleotides are TGTGCCAGCACCTCCAGATCAAATGAAAAACTGTTTTTT. The chain links TRBV6-6 to TRBJ1-4, with D unclear. V lost 7 bases and J lost 5, with 11 bases in between. Germline CDR1 MNHNY, CDR2 SVGAGI (reference sequence). The CDR3 covers 13 residues.

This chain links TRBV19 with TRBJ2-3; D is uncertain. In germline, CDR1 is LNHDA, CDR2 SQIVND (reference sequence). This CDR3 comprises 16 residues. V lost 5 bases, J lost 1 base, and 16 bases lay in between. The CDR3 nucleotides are TGTGCCAGTAGTGGCCGGTGGGTGTCTGGCACAGATACGCAGTATTTT. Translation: CASSGRWVSGTDTQYF.

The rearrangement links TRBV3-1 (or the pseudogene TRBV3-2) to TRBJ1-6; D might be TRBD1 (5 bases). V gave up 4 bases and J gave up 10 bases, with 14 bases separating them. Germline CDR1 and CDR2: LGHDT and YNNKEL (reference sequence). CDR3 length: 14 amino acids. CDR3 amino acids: CASSLGTAGSPLHF. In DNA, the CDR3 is TGTGCCAGCAGCCTCGGGACCGCCGGGTCACCCCTCCACTTT.

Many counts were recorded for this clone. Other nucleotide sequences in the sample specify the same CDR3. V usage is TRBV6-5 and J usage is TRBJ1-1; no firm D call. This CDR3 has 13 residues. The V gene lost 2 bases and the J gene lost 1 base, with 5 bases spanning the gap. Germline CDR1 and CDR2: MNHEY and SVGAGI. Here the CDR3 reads CASSYTANTEAFF. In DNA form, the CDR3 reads TGTGCCAGCAGTTACACCGCGAACACTGAAGCTTTCTTT.